These T cell receptor beta chains were read from a single sample in a study of cytomegalovirus exposure and HLA in healthy donors. The table came from immunoSEQ multiplex PCR; TCRdb's copy has only in-frame clones and leaves some out. The sample has around 130,000 clones; around four fifths are singletons. Sequenced input: PBMCs. The receptors originated from a male donor in good health and CMV-seropositive. Each CDR3 is given with its conserved first and last residue. D genes are given only for firm matches. Clone size is not always given. Where it is, it says once, few, many or a class for expanded clones.

TRBV6-4,TRBJ1-5,TRBD1,.,CASSETGASQPQHF,TGTGCCAGCAGTGAGACAGGGGCCAGTCAGCCCCAACATTTT
TRBV5-1,TRBJ2-7,.,.,CASSLVRSSYEQYF,TGCGCCAGCAGCTTGGTCCGGAGCTCCTACGAGCAGTACTTC
TRBV28,TRBJ2-7,TRBD1,.,CASSGTGVQEQYF,TGTGCCAGCTCCGGGACAGGGGTTCAGGAGCAGTACTTC
TRBV2,TRBJ1-5,TRBD1,.,CASRGGSQPQHF,TGTGCCAGCAGAGGGGGCTCTCAGCCCCAGCATTTT
TRBV4-2,TRBJ2-1,TRBD2,few,CASSQASLAGGGNEQFF,TGTGCCAGCAGCCAAGCTTCACTAGCGGGAGGAGGGAATGAGCAGTTCTTC
TRBV19,TRBJ2-1,.,.,CASSPSQGAGWNEQFF,TGTGCCAGTAGTCCCTCCCAAGGGGCCGGGTGGAATGAGCAGTTCTTC
TRBV27,TRBJ1-4,TRBD1,few,CASRLSGQGGSEKLFF,TGTGCCAGCAGACTCTCAGGACAGGGCGGAAGCGAAAAACTGTTTTTT
TRBV6-6,TRBJ2-2,.,.,CASSISGLTGELFF,TGTGCCAGCAGTATCTCGGGACTCACCGGGGAGCTGTTTTTT
TRBV13,TRBJ2-4,TRBD2,.,CASSSIRREAKNSQYF,TGTGCCAGCAGCTCCATTAGGCGGGAGGCCAAAAACAGTCAGTACTTC
TRBV28,TRBJ2-1,.,.,CASRKGKASYNEQFF,TGTGCCAGCAGGAAGGGGAAAGCATCCTACAATGAGCAGTTCTTC
TRBV7-3,TRBJ1-5,.,.,CASSLGRSNQPQHF,TGTGCCAGCAGCTTAGGCAGGAGCAATCAGCCCCAGCATTTT
TRBV28,TRBJ2-7,TRBD2,.,CASSLELAGGWYEQYF,TGTGCCAGCAGTTTGGAACTAGCGGGAGGGTGGTACGAGCAGTACTTC
TRBV28,TRBJ1-1,.,.,CASSLNGGTEAFF,TGTGCCAGCAGTCTCAATGGCGGCACTGAAGCTTTCTTT